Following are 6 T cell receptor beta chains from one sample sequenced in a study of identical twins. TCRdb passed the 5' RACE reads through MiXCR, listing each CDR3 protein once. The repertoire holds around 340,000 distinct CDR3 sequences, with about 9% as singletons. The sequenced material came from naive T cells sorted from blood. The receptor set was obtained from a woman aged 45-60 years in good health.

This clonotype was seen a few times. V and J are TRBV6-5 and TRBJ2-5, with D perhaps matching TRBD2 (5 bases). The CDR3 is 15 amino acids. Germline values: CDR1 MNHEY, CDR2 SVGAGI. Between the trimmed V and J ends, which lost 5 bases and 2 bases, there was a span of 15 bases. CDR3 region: CASSARLTGQETQYF. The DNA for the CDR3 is TGTGCCAGCAGTGCCAGACTAACGGGACAAGAGACCCAGTACTTC.

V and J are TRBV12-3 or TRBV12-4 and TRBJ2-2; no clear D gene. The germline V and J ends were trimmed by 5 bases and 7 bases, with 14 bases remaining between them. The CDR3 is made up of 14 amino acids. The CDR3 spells CASSPGRVNGELFF. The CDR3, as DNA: TGTGCCAGCAGTCCCGGTCGGGTGAACGGGGAGCTGTTTTTT.

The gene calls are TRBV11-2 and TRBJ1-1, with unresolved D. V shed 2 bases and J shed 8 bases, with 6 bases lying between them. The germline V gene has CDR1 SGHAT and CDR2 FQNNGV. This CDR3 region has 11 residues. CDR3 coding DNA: TGTGCCAGCAGCTTACAAAACGAAGCTTTCTTT. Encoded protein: CASSLQNEAFF.

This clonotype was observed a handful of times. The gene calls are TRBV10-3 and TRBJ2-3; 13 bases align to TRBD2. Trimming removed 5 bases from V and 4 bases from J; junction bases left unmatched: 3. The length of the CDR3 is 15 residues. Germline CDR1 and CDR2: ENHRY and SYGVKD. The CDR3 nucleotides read TGTGCCATCAGTCAACTAGCGGGAGGGCCAGATACGCAGTATTTT. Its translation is CAISQLAGGPDTQYF.

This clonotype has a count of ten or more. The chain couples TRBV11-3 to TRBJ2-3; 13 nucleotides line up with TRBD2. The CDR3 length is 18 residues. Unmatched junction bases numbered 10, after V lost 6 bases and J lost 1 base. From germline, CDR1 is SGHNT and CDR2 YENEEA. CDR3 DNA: TGTGCCAGCAGGCGACGGACTAGCGGGAGAAGGGGCACAGATACGCAGTATTTT. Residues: CASRRRTSGRRGTDTQYF. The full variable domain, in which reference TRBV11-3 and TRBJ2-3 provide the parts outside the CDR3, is EAGVVQSPRYKIIEKKQPVAFWCNPISGHNTLYWYLQNLGQGPELLIRYENEEAVDDSQLPKDRFSAERLKGVDSTLKIQPAELGDSAVYLCASRRRTSGRRGTDTQYFGPGTRLTVL.

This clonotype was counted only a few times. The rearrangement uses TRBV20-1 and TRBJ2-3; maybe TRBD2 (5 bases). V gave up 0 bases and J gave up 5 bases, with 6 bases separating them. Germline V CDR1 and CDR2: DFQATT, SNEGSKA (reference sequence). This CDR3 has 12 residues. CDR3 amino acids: CSARDAGDTQYF. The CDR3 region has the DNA TGCAGTGCTAGAGATGCGGGAGATACGCAGTATTTT.